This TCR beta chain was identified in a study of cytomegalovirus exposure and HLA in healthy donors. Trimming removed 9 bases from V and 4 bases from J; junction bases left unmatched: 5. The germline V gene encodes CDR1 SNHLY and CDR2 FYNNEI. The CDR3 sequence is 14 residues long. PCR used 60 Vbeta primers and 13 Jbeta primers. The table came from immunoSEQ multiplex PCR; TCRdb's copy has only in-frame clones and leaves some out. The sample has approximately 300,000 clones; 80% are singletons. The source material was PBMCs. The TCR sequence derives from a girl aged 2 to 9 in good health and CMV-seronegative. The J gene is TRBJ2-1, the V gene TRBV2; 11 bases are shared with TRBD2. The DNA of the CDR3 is TGTGCCAGATCGGGACTAGCGGCATACAATGAGCAGTTCTTC. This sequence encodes CARSGLAAYNEQFF.